The 18 T cell receptor beta chains below come from one sample, sequenced in a study of early T cells in non-severe SARS-CoV-2 infection (TCRdb year 2021). Libraries were constructed by 5' RACE. The sample was run on a NextSeq 500. The public reads were run again by TCRdb, first through fastp at Q25 and then through MiXCR, and only productive beta chains were kept. CDR3 protein duplicates are merged, each entry listing the most common genes and DNA. This sample has some 45,000 distinct CDR3 sequences in its table, and roughly 7% of those were observed once. Of the sample, roughly 8% is held by the ten largest clones. The sequenced material came from whole blood. The receptors were gathered from an adult who was a healthcare worker with PCR-confirmed SARS-CoV-2 infection or an uninfected control (not recorded which).

This clonotype was recorded at least ten times. The gene calls are TRBV5-1 and TRBJ2-7, with D perhaps matching TRBD1 (5 bases). This CDR3 contains 15 residues. From germline, CDR1 is SGHRS and CDR2 YFSETQ. V lost 2 bases to trimming and J lost 5 bases, with 17 bases between them. CDR3 region: CASSFVRGTVDEQYF. CDR3 coding DNA: TGCGCCAGCAGCTTTGTAAGGGGTACGGTGGACGAGCAGTACTTC.

This clonotype was counted ten times or more. The CDR3 loop is CASNRAPIYEQYF. The DNA of the CDR3 is TGTGCCAGCAATCGGGCGCCCATCTACGAGCAGTACTTC. The chain recombines TRBV2 with TRBJ2-7; D remains ambiguous. The V and J ends lost 7 bases and 3 bases respectively, with 13 bases between them. CDR1 is SNHLY and CDR2 is FYNNEI in the germline V gene. The CDR3 is made up of 13 amino acids.

J is TRBJ2-3 and V is TRBV10-3; no clear D gene. Trimming stripped 5 bases from V and 2 bases from J, with 11 bases between. Germline CDR1 reads ENHRY; CDR2 reads SYGVKD. The CDR3 runs 14 residues. The CDR3 DNA follows: TGTGCCATCAGTTACGACTCATCCACAGATACGCAGTATTTT. It specifies CAISYDSSTDTQYF.

This clonotype was observed at least ten times. This rearrangement joins TRBV11-1 to TRBJ2-7; 7 positions match TRBD1. The CDR3 runs to 14 residues. Per germline, CDR1 SGHAT and CDR2 FQDESV (reference sequence). With V trimmed by 2 bases and J by 3 bases, 4 bases remained unmatched. The CDR3 protein is CASSLTGTDYEQYF. In DNA form, the CDR3 reads TGTGCCAGCAGCTTAACCGGGACAGACTACGAGCAGTACTTC.

This clonotype has just a few counts. The chain employs TRBV29-1 and TRBJ2-7; D is unclear. V lost 6 bases to trimming and J lost 3 bases, with 15 bases between them. This CDR3 comprises 13 residues. Germline-derived CDR1 and CDR2 are SQVTM and ANQGSEA. CDR3 nucleotide sequence: TGCAGCGTATACCCCTTAGGCGTCTACGAGCAGTACTTC. It translates to CSVYPLGVYEQYF.

The rearrangement joins TRBV6-1 to TRBJ2-5; D is unclear. Per the germline V gene, CDR1 is MNHNS and CDR2 is SASEGT. V lost 3 bases and J lost 8, with 10 bases in between. The CDR3 is 12 amino acids. The CDR3 is CASSELSVTQYF. The DNA of the CDR3 is TGTGCCAGCAGTGAGCTTTCGGTTACCCAGTACTTC.

This clonotype turned up a few times. The J gene is TRBJ1-1, the V gene TRBV7-9; D gene unclear. Trimming left V 5 bases short and J 0 bases short, with 7 bases between. The CDR3 has 13 residues. Germline V CDR1 and CDR2: SEHNR, FQNEAQ (reference sequence). Here the CDR3 DNA reads TGTGCCAGCAGCAGCCAATTGAACACTGAAGCTTTCTTT. As protein: CASSSQLNTEAFF. The full variable domain, rest sourced from reference TRBV7-9 and TRBJ1-1, is DTGVSQNPRHKITKRGQNVTFRCDPISEHNRLYWYRQTLGQGPEFLTYFQNEAQLEKSRLLSDRFSAERPKGSFSTLEIQRTEQGDSAMYLCASSSQLNTEAFFGQGTRLTVV.

This clonotype was recorded at least ten times. DNA for the CDR3: TGCAGTGCTAGATCCGGAGGGGGCCAGGGCGGGCAGCCCCAGCATTTT. It yields the protein CSARSGGGQGGQPQHF. V is TRBV20-1 and J is TRBJ1-5; TRBD1 matches at 7 bases. With 2 bases clipped from V and 7 bases from J, the junction kept 14 bases outside the gene matches. CDR3 length: 16 amino acids. Germline loops: CDR1 DFQATT, CDR2 SNEGSKA (reference sequence).

This clonotype was observed many times. The chain links TRBV10-2 to TRBJ1-1; tentative D call: TRBD1 (5 bases). There are 13 residues in the CDR3. Germline CDR1 and CDR2: WSHSY and SAAADI. V was trimmed by 2 bases and J by 1 base, leaving 5 bases between them. CDR3 coding DNA: TGCGCCAGCAGTGAGAGGGGGAACACTGAAGCTTTCTTT. This sequence encodes CASSERGNTEAFF.

Many counts were recorded for this clonotype. The chain recombines TRBV24-1 with TRBJ2-7; possible D gene TRBD1, 7 bases. The germline V and J ends were trimmed by 3 bases and 5 bases, with 13 bases remaining between them. CDR1 and CDR2 (germline): KGHDR, SFDVKD. This CDR3 comprises 14 residues. In DNA form, the CDR3 reads TGTGCCACCAGTGATGGAGGGGGCGTAAACGAGCAGTACTTC. Amino acid sequence: CATSDGGGVNEQYF.

This clonotype appeared a few times. The V call is TRBV3-1, the J call TRBJ2-2; 11 nucleotides match TRBD2. Germline assignment: CDR1 LGHDT and CDR2 YNNKEL (reference sequence). CDR3 length: 14 amino acids. V shed 8 bases and J 5 bases; nucleotides not matched to a gene: 4. CDR3 loop: CASQTSGATGELFF. CDR3 coding DNA: TGTGCCAGCCAGACTAGCGGGGCAACCGGGGAGCTGTTTTTT.

This clonotype was seen only once. The rearrangement links TRBV7-9 to TRBJ2-1, with 11 bases that match TRBD2. The CDR3 spans 14 residues. Germline V gives CDR1 SEHNR, CDR2 FQNEAQ (reference sequence). V was pared by 2 bases and J by 9 bases, with 3 bases of the junction left unmatched. The CDR3 coding sequence is TGTGCCAGCAGCTTACCGCTAGCGGGGGGTGAGCAGTTCTTC. Encoded protein: CASSLPLAGGEQFF.

This clonotype occurred many times. The chain couples TRBV20-1 to TRBJ2-2; TRBD1 is a possible D gene (6 bases). Germline V gives CDR1 DFQATT, CDR2 SNEGSKA (reference sequence). The CDR3 consists of 15 residues. V dropped 3 bases and J dropped 5 bases, with 16 bases sitting between them. CDR3 in DNA: TGCAGTGCTAGGGTCTTGGGGGCCCCAACCGGGGAGCTGTTTTTT. Translation gives CSARVLGAPTGELFF.

The genes are TRBV29-1 and TRBJ2-5; tentatively, D is TRBD2 (6 bases). Germline V CDR1 and CDR2: SQVTM, ANQGSEA. Between the trimmed V and J ends, which lost 2 bases and 3 bases, there was a span of 10 bases. This CDR3 contains 13 residues. CDR3: CSVETGGEETQYF. CDR3 nucleotides: TGCAGCGTTGAAACAGGCGGGGAAGAGACCCAGTACTTC.

This clonotype was seen ten or more times. The chain employs TRBV18 and TRBJ2-5, with D unclear. V lost 3 bases, J lost 3 bases, and 8 bases lay in between. CDR1 KGHSH and CDR2 LQKENI come from the germline V gene. CDR3 length: 13 residues. The CDR3 coding sequence is TGTGCCAGCTCACCCCCAGTGAAAGAGACCCAGTACTTC. It encodes CASSPPVKETQYF.

This clonotype was counted ten times or more. This chain uses TRBV9 with TRBJ2-1; TRBD1 matches at 7 bases. The junction had 5 bases not matched to a gene; V was cut back by 3 bases and J by 2 bases. The germline V gene encodes CDR1 SGDLS and CDR2 YYNGEE. This CDR3 contains 15 residues. Written as DNA, the CDR3 is TGTGCCAGCAGCGCCACAGGGGCGGCCTACAATGAGCAGTTCTTC. It yields the protein CASSATGAAYNEQFF.

The sample holds many counts of this clonotype. This chain connects TRBV27 to TRBJ1-5; TRBD1 matches at 9 bases. With 6 bases clipped from V and 0 bases from J, the junction kept 6 bases outside the gene matches. Germline V gives CDR1 MNHEY, CDR2 SMNVEV (reference sequence). CDR3 size: 16 residues. The CDR3 coding sequence is TGTGCCAGCAGGGACAGGGGCCAATATAGCAATCAGCCCCAGCATTTT. Its protein is CASRDRGQYSNQPQHF.

This clonotype showed up just a few times. The rearrangement uses TRBV20-1 and TRBJ1-2; D remains unclear. V lost 3 bases to trimming and J lost 4 bases, with 18 bases between them. This CDR3 spans 15 amino acids. Germline CDR1 is DFQATT and CDR2 is SNEGSKA (reference sequence). CDR3 residues: CSASVSGNLGYGYTF. As DNA, the CDR3 is TGCAGTGCTAGCGTTTCTGGGAATCTCGGCTATGGCTACACCTTC.